The clone carrying this T cell receptor beta chain was detected only a few times. 13 Jbeta primers and 60 Vbeta primers were used for the PCR. The data were produced by immunoSEQ multiplex PCR, yet TCRdb's version contains in-frame clones alone and is incomplete. The table records fewer than 150,000 clones, 15% of them present only once. The sample comes from a study of cytomegalovirus exposure and HLA in healthy donors. This TCR derives from a woman aged 18-30 years in good health and CMV-seronegative. The sample comprised PBMCs.

The chain's CDR3 is CASSLPGTGNSPLHF. CDR3 nucleotides: TGTGCCAGCAGTCTCCCTGGGACAGGGAATTCACCCCTCCACTTT. The chain has TRBV28 and TRBJ1-6; TRBD1 matches at 9 bases. CDR1 MDHEN and CDR2 SYDVKM come from the germline V gene. The length of the CDR3 is 15 residues. J gave up 7 bases and V 5 bases, and 6 bases lay outside the gene matches. Full variable domain (missing parts from reference TRBV28 and TRBJ1-6): DVKVTQSSRYLVKRTGEKVFLECVQDMDHENMFWYRQDPGLGLRLIYFSYDVKMKEKGDIPEGYSVSREKKERFSLILESASTNQTSMYLCASSLPGTGNSPLHFGNGTRLTVT.